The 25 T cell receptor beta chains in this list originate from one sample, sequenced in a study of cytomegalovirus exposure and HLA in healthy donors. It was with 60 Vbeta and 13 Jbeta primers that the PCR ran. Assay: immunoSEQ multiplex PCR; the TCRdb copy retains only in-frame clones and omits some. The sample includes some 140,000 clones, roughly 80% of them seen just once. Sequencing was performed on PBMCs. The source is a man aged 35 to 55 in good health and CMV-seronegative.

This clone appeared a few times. CDR3 sequence: CASSYRGGKGETQYF. The CDR3 DNA reads as TGTGCCAGCAGTTACAGGGGAGGCAAAGGGGAGACCCAGTACTTC. The chain links TRBV7-9 to TRBJ2-5; TRBD1 might be the D (7 bases). Trimming shortened V by 6 bases and J by 5 bases, and 19 bases separated the two germline ends. Germline lookup yields CDR1 SEHNR and CDR2 FQNEAQ (reference sequence). This CDR3 has 15 residues.

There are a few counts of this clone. In DNA, the CDR3 is TGTGCCAGCAGATCCGGACTAGCGGGAACCGGGGAGCTGTTTTTT. Translation gives CASRSGLAGTGELFF. This chain uses TRBV2 with TRBJ2-2, with 12 bases fitting TRBD2. Germline-derived CDR1 and CDR2 are SNHLY and FYNNEI. V lost 6 bases to trimming and J lost 5 bases; unmatched junction nucleotides: 4. This CDR3 is built from 15 residues.

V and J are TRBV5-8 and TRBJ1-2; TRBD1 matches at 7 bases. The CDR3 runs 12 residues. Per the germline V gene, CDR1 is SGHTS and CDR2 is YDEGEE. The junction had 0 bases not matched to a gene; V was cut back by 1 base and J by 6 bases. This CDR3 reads CASSLQGDGYTF. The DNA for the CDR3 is TGTGCCAGCAGCTTGCAGGGGGATGGCTACACCTTC.

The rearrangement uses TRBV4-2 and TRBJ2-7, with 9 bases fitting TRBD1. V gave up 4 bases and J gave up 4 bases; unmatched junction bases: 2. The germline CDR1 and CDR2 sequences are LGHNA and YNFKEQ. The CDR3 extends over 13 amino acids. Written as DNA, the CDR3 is TGTGCCAGCAGCCCCGACAGGGGGTACGAGCAGTACTTC. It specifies CASSPDRGYEQYF.

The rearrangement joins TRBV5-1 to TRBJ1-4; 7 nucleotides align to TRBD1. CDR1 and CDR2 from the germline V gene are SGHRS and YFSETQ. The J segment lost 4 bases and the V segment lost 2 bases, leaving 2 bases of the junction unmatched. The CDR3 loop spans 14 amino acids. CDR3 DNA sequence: TGCGCCAGCAGCTTACAGGGGATTAATGAAAAACTGTTTTTT. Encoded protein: CASSLQGINEKLFF.

DNA for the CDR3: TGTGCCAGCAGCCCACAGGGACAGCCTCCTTCCTACGAGCAGTACTTC. This sequence encodes CASSPQGQPPSYEQYF. The V and J genes are TRBV7-6 and TRBJ2-7; TRBD1 aligns across 7 bases. The J segment lost 1 base and the V segment lost 5 bases, leaving 11 bases of the junction unmatched. Germline values: CDR1 SGHVS, CDR2 FNYEAQ. The CDR3 runs 16 residues.

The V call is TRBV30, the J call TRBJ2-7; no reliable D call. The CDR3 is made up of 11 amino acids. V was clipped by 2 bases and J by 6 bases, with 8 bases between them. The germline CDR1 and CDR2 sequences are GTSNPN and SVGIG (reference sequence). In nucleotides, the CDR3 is TGTGCCTGGAGTTTAGAAGCCGAGCAGTACTTC. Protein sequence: CAWSLEAEQYF.

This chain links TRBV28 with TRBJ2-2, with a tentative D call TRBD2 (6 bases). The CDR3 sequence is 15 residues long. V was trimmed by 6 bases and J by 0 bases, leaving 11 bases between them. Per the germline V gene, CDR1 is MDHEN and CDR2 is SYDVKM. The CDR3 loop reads CASSPSGANTGELFF. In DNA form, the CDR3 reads TGTGCCAGCAGCCCCTCGGGGGCGAACACCGGGGAGCTGTTTTTT.

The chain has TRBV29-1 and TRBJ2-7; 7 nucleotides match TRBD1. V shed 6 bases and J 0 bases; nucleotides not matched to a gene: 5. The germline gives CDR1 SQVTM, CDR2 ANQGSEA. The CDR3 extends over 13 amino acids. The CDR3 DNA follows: TGCAGCGTAGGGACAGTCAGCTCCTACGAGCAGTACTTC. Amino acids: CSVGTVSSYEQYF.

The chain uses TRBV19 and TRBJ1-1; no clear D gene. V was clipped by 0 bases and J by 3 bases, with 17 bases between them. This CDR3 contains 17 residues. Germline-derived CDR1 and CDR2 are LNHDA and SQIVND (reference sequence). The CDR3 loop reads CASSIDLGGLSHTEAFF. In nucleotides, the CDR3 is TGTGCCAGTAGTATAGATCTCGGAGGACTCTCCCACACTGAAGCTTTCTTT.

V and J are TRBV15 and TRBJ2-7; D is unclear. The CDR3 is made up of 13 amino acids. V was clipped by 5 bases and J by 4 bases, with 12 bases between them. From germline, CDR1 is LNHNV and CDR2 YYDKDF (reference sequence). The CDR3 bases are TGTGCCACCAGCCCTAGGCCCCTATACGAGCAGTACTTC. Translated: CATSPRPLYEQYF.

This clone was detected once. The CDR3 DNA reads TGCAGTGCCCCCCGGAGGGGTGGCTACACCTTC. Amino acid sequence: CSAPRRGGYTF. The chain recombines TRBV20-1 with TRBJ1-2, with D maybe TRBD1 (5 bases). The ends were cut back, 6 bases at V and 7 bases at J, with 12 bases in the middle. CDR3 length: 11 amino acids. Germline-derived CDR1 and CDR2 are DFQATT and SNEGSKA (reference sequence).

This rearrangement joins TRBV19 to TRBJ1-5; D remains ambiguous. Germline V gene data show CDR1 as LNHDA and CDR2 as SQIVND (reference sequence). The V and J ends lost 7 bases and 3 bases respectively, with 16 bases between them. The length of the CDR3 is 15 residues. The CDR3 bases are TGTGCCAGTACCCCTTTGGAGGGCTTCAATCAGCCCCAGCATTTT. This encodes CASTPLEGFNQPQHF.

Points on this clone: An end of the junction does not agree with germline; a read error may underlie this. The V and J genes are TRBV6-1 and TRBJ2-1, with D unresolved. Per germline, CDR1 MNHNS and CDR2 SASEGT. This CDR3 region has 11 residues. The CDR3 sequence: CASSEVGEQFF. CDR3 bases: TGTGCCAGCAGCGAAGTCGGTGAGCAGTTCTTC.

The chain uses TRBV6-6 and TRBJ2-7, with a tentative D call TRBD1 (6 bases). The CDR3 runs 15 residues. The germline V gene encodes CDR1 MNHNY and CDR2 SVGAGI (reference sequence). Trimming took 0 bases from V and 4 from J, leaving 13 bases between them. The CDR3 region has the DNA TGTGCCAGCAGTTACTCTCGGCAGGGGAATTACGAGCAGTACTTC. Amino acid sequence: CASSYSRQGNYEQYF.

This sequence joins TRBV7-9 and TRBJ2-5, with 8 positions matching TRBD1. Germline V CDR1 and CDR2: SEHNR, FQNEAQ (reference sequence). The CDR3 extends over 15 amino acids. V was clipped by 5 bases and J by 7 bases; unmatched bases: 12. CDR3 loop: CASSQQDREGVTQYF. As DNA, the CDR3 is TGTGCCAGCAGCCAACAGGACAGGGAAGGGGTGACCCAGTACTTC.

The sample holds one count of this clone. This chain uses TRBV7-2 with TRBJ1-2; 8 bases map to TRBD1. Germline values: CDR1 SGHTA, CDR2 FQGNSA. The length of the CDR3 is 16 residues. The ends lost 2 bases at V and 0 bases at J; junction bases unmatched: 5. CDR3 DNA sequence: TGTGCCAGCAGCTTAAGGGGACAGGCAACTAACTATGGCTACACCTTC. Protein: CASSLRGQATNYGYTF.

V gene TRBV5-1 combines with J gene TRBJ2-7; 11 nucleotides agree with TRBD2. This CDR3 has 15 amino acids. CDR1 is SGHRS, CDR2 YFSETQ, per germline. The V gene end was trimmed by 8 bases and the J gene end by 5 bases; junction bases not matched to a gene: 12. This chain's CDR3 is CASSVAGGGENEQYF. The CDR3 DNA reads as TGCGCCAGTTCTGTAGCGGGGGGGGGAGAGAACGAGCAGTACTTC.

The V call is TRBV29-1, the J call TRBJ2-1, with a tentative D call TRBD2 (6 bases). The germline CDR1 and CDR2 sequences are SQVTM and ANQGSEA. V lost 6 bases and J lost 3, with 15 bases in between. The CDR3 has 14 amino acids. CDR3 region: CSVTGNSGYNEQFF. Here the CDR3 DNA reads TGCAGCGTCACCGGGAATAGCGGCTACAATGAGCAGTTCTTC.

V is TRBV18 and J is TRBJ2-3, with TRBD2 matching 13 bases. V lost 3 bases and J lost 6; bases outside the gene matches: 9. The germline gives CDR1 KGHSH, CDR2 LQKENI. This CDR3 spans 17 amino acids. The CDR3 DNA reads TGTGCCAGCTCACCGACGTGGACTAGCGGGAGAGGGGATACGCAGTATTTT. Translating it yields CASSPTWTSGRGDTQYF.

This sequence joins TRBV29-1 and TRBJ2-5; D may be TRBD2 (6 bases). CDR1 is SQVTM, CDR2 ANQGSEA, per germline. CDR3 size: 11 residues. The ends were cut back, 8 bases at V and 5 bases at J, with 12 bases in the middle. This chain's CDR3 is CSPRSGETQYF. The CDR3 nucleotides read TGCAGCCCCCGGAGCGGGGAGACCCAGTACTTC.

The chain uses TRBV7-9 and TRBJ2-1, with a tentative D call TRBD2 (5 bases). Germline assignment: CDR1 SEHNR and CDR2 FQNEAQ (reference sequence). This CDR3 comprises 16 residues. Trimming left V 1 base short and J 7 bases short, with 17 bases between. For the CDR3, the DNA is TGTGCCAGCAGCTTAGGGTCGGGGAGTATAATAAATGAGCAGTTCTTC. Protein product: CASSLGSGSIINEQFF. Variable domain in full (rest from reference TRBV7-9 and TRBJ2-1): DTGVSQNPRHKITKRGQNVTFRCDPISEHNRLYWYRQTLGQGPEFLTYFQNEAQLEKSRLLSDRFSAERPKGSFSTLEIQRTEQGDSAMYLCASSLGSGSIINEQFFGPGTRLTVL.

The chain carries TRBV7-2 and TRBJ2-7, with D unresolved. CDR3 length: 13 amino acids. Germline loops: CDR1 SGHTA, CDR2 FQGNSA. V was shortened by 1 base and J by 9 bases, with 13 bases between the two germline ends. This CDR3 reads CASSLVPQSVQYF. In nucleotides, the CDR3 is TGTGCCAGCAGCTTAGTTCCCCAGTCTGTGCAGTACTTC.

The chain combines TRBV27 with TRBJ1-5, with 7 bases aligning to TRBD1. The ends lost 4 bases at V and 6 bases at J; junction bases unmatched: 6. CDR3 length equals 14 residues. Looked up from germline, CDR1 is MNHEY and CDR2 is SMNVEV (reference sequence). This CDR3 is CASSSNRGAQPQHF. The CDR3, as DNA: TGTGCCAGCAGTTCGAACAGGGGAGCTCAGCCCCAGCATTTT.

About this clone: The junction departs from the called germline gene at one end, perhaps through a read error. The CDR3 reads CASSVSGTSHNEQFF. CDR3 DNA: TGTGCCAGCAGTGTTAGCGGGACCTCCCACAATGAGCAGTTCTTC. The chain carries TRBV6-4 and TRBJ2-1; 8 nucleotides match TRBD2. This CDR3 is 15 amino acids long. Germline V gives CDR1 MRHNA, CDR2 SNTAGT.